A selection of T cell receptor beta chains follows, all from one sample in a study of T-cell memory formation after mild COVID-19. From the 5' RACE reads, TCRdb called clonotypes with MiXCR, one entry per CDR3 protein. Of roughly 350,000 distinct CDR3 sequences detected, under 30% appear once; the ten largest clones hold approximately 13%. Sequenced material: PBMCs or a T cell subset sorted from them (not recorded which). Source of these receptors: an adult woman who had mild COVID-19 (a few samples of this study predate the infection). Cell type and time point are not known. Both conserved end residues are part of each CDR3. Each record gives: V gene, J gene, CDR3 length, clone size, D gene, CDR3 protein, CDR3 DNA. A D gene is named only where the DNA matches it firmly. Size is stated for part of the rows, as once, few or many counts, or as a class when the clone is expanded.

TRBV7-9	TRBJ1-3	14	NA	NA	CASPGHGSGNTIYF	TGTGCCAGCCCCGGACATGGCTCTGGAAACACCATATATTTT
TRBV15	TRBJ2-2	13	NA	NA	CATRAANTGELFF	TGTGCCACGCGTGCTGCGAACACCGGGGAGCTGTTTTTT
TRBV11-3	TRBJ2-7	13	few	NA	CASSLGLGPEQYF	TGTGCCAGCAGCTTAGGATTAGGTCCTGAGCAGTACTTC
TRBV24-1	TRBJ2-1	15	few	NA	CATSDWQSSYNEQFF	TGTGCCACCAGTGATTGGCAGAGCTCCTACAATGAGCAGTTCTTC
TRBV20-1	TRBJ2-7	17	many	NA	CSASVKMWGPPSYEQYF	TGCAGTGCTTCCGTGAAGATGTGGGGACCCCCCTCCTACGAGCAGTACTTC
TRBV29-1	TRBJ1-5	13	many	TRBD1	CSVRQGRNQPQHF	TGCAGCGTCAGACAGGGCCGCAATCAGCCCCAGCATTTT
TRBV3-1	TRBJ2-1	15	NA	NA	CASSQDSRGENEQFF	TGTGCCAGCAGCCAAGATAGCCGGGGCGAAAATGAGCAGTTCTTC
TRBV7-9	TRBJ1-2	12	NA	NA	CASSPPARGYTF	TGTGCCAGCAGCCCTCCCGCCAGGGGCTACACCTTC
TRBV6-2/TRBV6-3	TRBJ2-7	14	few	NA	CASNDVGLLSEQYF	TGTGCCAGCAATGATGTCGGACTACTCTCCGAGCAGTACTTC
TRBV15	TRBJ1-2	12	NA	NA	CATSKGGYGYTF	TGTGCCACCAGCAAGGGGGGCTATGGCTACACCTTC
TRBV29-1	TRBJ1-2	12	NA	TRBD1	CSVARDSYGYTF	TGCAGCGTCGCCCGGGACAGCTATGGCTACACCTTC
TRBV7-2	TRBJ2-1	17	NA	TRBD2	CASSLGLAGPFEGEQFF	TGTGCCAGCAGCTTAGGGCTAGCGGGACCGTTCGAGGGTGAGCAGTTCTTC
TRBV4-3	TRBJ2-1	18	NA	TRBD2	CASSQRLLREASYNEQFF	TGCGCCAGCAGCCAGAGATTGCTTCGGGAGGCCTCCTACAATGAGCAGTTCTTC
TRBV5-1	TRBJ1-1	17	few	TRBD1	CASSLRSTGGPNTEAFF	TGCGCCAGCAGCTTGAGATCAACAGGGGGCCCGAACACTGAAGCTTTCTTT
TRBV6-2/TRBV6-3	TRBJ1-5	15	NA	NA	CASRLRDTGGQPQHF	TGTGCCAGCAGGCTCCGGGACACGGGTGGGCAGCCCCAGCATTTT